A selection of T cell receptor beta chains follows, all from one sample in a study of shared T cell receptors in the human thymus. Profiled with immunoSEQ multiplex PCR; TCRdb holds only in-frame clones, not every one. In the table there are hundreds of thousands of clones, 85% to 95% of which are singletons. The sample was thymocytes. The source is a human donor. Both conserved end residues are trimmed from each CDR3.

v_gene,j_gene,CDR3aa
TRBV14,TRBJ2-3,ASSQDETPGADTQY
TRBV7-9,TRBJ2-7,ASSWDRGEASYEQY
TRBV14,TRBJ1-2,ASSLSTDRVNYGYT
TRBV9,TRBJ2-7,ASSVVAGWGNEQY
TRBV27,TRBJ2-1,ASSPRTGLAGLDNEQF
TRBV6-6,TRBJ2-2,ASSPGGGELF
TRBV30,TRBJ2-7,AWSVVGAYEQY
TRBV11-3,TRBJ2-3,ASSFLPGTLDTQY
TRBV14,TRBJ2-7,ASSQKPGLAGITYEQY
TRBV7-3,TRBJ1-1,ASSSGHPVNTEAF
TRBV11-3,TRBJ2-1,ASSLEASGSGRYEQF
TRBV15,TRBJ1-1,ATSRESGDTEAF
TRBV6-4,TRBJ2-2,ASRGLAAGELF
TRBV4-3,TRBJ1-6,ASSPRTGLSLRDNSPLH
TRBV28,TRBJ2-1,ASSLQHNRKSSYNEQF
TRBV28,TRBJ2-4,ASSTLFVAGPPPNIQY
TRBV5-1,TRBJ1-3,ASSLGFNRFDSGNTIY
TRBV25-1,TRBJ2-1,ASARDSLERGYNEQF
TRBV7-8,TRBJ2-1,ASSRDYKWQSSYNEQF
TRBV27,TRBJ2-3,ASSFPFMSEREGRGTDTQY
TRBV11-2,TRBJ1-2,ASSLGDFYGYT
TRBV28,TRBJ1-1,ASSFGGQGLYLNTEAF
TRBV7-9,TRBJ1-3,ASSLEGGDRKASGNTIY
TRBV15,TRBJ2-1,ATSRTSVGYNEQF
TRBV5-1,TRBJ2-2,ASSLGAGSTGELF
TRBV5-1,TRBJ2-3,ASKLPGSPDTQY
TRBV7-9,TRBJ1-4,ASSLVMALRVPTNEKLF
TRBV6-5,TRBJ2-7,ASSYRPPFSYEQY
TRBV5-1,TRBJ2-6,ASSLTVSSGANVLT
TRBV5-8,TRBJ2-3,ASSWVAGRGDTQY
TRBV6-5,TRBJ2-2,ASSRREDTGELF
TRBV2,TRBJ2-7,ASSDRRLAGRPYEQY
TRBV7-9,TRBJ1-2,ASSLGDSNYGYT
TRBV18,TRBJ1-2,ASSRDSTNYGYT
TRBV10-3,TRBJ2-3,AISLAGATDTQY
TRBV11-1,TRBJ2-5,ASSTCRTGREETQY
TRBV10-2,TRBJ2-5,ASRGAVQETQY
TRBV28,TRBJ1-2,ASSLYARSYGYT
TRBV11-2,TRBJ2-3,ASSLGQGGAGTDTQY
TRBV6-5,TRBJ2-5,ASSAPGLAGEAQY
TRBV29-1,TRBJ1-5,SVGSGPGQPQH
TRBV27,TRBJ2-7,ASSLFANLPSGSRRYEQY
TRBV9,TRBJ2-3,ASSDRADTQY